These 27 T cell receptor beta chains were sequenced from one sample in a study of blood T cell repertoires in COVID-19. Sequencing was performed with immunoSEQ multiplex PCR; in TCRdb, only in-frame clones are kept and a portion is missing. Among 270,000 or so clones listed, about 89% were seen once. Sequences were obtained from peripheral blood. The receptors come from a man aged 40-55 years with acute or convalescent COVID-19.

CDR3 residues: CASSEVGRAEGYTF. The CDR3 DNA reads as TGTGCCAGCAGTGAGGTCGGCAGGGCTGAAGGCTACACCTTC. The chain couples TRBV2 to TRBJ1-2; D might be TRBD1 (5 bases). The CDR3 is made up of 14 amino acids. V was cut by 3 bases and J by 8 bases, with 16 bases left in between. The V gene's germline CDR1 is SNHLY and CDR2 FYNNEI.

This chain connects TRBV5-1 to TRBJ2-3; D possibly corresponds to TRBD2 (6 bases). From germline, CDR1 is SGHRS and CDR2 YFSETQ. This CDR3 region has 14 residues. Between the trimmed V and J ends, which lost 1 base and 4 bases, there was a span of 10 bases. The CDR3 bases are TGCGCCAGCAGCTTGATAGGAGGGGCAGATACGCAGTATTTT. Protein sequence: CASSLIGGADTQYF.

CDR3 nucleotide sequence: TGCAGCGTTGAAGGGTTAGGGACAGGCCATTCAGAGGCTTTCTTT. Translation: CSVEGLGTGHSEAFF. The rearrangement links TRBV29-1 to TRBJ1-1; 8 bases are shared with TRBD1. The CDR3 length is 15 residues. With V trimmed by 1 base and J by 11 bases, 15 bases remained unmatched. Germline CDR1 and CDR2: SQVTM and ANQGSEA.

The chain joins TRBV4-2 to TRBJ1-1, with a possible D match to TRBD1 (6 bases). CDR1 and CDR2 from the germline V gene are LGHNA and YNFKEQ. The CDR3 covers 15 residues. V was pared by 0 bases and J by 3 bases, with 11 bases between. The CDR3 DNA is TGTGCCAGCAGCCAAGAGGGGAAGGGGGACACTGAAGCTTTCTTT. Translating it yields CASSQEGKGDTEAFF.

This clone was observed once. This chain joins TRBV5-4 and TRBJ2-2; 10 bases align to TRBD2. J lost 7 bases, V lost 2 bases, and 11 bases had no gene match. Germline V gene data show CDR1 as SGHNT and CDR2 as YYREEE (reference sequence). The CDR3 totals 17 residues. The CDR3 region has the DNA TGTGCCAGCAGCTTATATAGCGGGGGGATTTTGATCGGGGAGCTGTTTTTT. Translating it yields CASSLYSGGILIGELFF. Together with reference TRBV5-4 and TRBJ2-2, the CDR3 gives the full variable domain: ETGVTQSPTHLIKTRGQQVTLRCSSQSGHNTVSWYQQALGQGPQFIFQYYREEENGRGNFPPRFSGLQFPNYSSELNVNALELDDSALYLCASSLYSGGILIGELFFGEGSRLTVL.

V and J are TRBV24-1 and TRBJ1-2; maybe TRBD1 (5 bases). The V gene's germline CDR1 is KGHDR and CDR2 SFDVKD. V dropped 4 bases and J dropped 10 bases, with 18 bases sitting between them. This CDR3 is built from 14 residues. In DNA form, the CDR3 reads TGTGCCACCAGTGACCGTGGACCCGCGGGGGACTACACCTTC. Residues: CATSDRGPAGDYTF.

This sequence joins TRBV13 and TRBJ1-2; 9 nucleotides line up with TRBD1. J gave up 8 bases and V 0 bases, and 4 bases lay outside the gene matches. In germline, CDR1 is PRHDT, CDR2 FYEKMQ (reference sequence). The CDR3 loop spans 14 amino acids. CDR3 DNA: TGTGCCAGCAGCTTAGGACAGGGGGCGGGCGGCTACACCTTC. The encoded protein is CASSLGQGAGGYTF.

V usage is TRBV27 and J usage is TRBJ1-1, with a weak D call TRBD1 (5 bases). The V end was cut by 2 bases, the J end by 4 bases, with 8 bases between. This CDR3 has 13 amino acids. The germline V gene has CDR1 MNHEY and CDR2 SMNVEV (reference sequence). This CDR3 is CASSLSRATEAFF. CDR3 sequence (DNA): TGTGCCAGCAGTTTAAGCAGGGCCACTGAAGCTTTCTTT.

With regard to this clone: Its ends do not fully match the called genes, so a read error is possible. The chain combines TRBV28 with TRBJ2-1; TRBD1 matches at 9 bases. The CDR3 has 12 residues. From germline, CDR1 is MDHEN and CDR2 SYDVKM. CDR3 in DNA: TGTGCCAGCAGTTTGGGCGGGACAGGGATGATCTTC. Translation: CASSLGGTGMIF.

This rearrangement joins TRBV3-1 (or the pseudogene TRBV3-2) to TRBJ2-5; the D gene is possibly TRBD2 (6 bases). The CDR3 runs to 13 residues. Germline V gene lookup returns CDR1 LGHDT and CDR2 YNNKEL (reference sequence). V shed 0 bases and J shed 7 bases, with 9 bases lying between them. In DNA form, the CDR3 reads TGTGCCAGCAGCCAAGAGTTTAGCGGGACCCAGTACTTC. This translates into CASSQEFSGTQYF.

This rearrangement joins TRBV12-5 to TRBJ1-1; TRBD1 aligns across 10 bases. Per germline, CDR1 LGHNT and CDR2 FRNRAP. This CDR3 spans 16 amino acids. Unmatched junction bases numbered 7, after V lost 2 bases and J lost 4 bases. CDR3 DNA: TGTGCTAGTGGTTTGTACTATGGACAGGGGGTCACTGAAGCTTTCTTT. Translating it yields CASGLYYGQGVTEAFF.

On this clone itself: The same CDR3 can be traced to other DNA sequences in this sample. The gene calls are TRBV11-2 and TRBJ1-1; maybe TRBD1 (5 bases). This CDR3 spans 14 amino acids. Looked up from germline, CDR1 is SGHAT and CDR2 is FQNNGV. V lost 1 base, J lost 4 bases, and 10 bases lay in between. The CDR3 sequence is CASSLGLGGTEAFF. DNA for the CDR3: TGTGCCAGCAGCTTAGGGCTGGGGGGCACTGAAGCTTTCTTT. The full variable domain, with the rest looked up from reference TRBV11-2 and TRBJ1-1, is EAGVAQSPRYKIIEKRQSVAFWCNPISGHATLYWYQQILGQGPKLLIQFQNNGVVDDSQLPKDRFSAERLKGVDSTLKIQPAKLEDSAVYLCASSLGLGGTEAFFGQGTRLTVV.

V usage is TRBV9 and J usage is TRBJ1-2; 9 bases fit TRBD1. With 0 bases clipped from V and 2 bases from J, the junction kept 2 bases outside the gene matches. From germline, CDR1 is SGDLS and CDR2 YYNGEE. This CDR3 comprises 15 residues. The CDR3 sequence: CASSVDRGRNYGYTF. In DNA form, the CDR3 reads TGTGCCAGCAGCGTAGACAGGGGGCGAAACTATGGCTACACCTTC.

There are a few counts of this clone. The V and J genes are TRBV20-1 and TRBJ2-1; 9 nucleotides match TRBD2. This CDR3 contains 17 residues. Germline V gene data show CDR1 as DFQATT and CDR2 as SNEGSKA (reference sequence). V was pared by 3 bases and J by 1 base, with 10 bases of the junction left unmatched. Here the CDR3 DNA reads TGCAGTGCTAGTGGCCTAGCGGGGTTCGATTCCTACAATGAGCAGTTCTTC. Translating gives CSASGLAGFDSYNEQFF.

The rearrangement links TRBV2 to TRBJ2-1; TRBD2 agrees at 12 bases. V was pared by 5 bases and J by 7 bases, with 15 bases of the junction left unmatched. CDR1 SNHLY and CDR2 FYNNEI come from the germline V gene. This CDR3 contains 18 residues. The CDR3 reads CASSKNLGLAGILNEQFF. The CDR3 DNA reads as TGTGCCAGCAGTAAGAACCTTGGACTAGCGGGGATTTTAAATGAGCAGTTCTTC. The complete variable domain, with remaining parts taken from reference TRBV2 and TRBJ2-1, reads EPEVTQTPSHQVTQMGQEVILRCVPISNHLYFYWYRQILGQKVEFLVSFYNNEISEKSEIFDDQFSVERPDGSNFTLKIRSTKLEDSAMYFCASSKNLGLAGILNEQFFGPGTRLTVL.

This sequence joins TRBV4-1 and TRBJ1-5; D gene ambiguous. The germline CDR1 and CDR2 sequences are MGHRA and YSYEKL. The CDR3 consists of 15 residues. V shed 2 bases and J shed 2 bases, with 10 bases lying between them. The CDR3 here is CASSQSGLGNQPQHF. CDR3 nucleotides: TGCGCCAGCAGCCAATCCGGGTTGGGCAATCAGCCCCAGCATTTT.

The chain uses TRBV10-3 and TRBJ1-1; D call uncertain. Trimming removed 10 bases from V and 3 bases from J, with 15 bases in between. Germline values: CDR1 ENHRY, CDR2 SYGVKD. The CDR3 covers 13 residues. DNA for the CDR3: TGTGCCACCTACGATGCGGAGGACACTGAAGCTTTCTTT. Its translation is CATYDAEDTEAFF.

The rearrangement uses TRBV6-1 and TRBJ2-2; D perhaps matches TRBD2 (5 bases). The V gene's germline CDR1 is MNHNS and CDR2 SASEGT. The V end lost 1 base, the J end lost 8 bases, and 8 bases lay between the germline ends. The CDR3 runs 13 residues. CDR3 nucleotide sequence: TGTGCCAGCAGTGAAGAAGCGGTGGGGGAGCTGTTTTTT. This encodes CASSEEAVGELFF.

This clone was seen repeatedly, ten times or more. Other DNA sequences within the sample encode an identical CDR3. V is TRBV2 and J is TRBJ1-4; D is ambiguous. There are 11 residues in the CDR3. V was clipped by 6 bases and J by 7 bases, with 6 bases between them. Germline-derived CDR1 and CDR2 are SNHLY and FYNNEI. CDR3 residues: CASSLAEKLFF. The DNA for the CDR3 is TGTGCCAGCAGCTTGGCTGAAAAACTGTTTTTT.

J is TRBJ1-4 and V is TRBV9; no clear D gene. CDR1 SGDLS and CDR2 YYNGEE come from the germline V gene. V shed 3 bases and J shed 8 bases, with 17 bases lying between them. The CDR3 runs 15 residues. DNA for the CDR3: TGTGCCAGCAGCGGCGACACTGGGTCTCAAGAAAAACTGTTTTTT. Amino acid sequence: CASSGDTGSQEKLFF.

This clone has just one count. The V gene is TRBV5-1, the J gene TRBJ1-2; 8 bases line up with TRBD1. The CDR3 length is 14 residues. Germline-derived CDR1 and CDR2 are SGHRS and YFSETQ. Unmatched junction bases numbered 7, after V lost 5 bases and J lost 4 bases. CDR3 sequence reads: CASRVGTGSYGYTF. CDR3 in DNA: TGCGCCAGCAGGGTAGGGACAGGCAGCTATGGCTACACCTTC. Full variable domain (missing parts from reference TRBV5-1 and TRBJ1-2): KAGVTQTPRYLIKTRGQQVTLSCSPISGHRSVSWYQQTPGQGLQFLFEYFSETQRNKGNFPGRFSGRQFSNSRSEMNVSTLELGDSALYLCASRVGTGSYGYTFGSGTRLTVV.

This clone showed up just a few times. The CDR3 DNA follows: TGTGCCAGCTGGACAGGGGTAGTTGGCTACACCTTC. As protein: CASWTGVVGYTF. This sequence joins TRBV12-3 or TRBV12-4 and TRBJ1-2; 9 bases line up with TRBD1. V was pared by 8 bases and J by 7 bases, with 5 bases of the junction left unmatched. This CDR3 region has 12 residues.

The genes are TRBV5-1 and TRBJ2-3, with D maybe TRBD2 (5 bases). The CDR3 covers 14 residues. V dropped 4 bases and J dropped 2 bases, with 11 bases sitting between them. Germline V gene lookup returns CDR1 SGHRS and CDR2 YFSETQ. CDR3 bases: TGCGCCAGCAGCCCGGGGTTGTCCACAGATACGCAGTATTTT. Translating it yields CASSPGLSTDTQYF.

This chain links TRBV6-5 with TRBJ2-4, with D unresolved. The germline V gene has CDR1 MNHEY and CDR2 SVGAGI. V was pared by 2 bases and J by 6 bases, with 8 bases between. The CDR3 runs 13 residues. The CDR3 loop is CASSYADTNIQYF. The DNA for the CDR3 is TGTGCCAGCAGTTACGCAGACACAAACATTCAGTACTTC.

The CDR3: CASSLGGFGTAVYEQYF. CDR3 nucleotide sequence: TGTGCCAGCAGCTTAGGGGGATTCGGGACAGCCGTCTACGAGCAGTACTTC. The chain combines TRBV7-6 with TRBJ2-7; 7 bases match TRBD1. The V gene's germline CDR1 is SGHVS and CDR2 FNYEAQ. J lost 3 bases, V lost 1 base, and 12 bases had no gene match. There are 17 residues in the CDR3.

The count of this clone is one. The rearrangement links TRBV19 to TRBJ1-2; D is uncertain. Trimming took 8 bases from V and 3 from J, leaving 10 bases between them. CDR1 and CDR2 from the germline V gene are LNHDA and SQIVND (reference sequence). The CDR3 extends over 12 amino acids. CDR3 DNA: TGTGCCAGTGGATCGGGGTACTATGGCTACACCTTC. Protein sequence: CASGSGYYGYTF. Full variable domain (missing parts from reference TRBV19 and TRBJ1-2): DGGITQSPKYLFRKEGQNVTLSCEQNLNHDAMYWYRQDPGQGLRLIYYSQIVNDFQKGDIAEGYSVSREKKESFPLTVTSAQKNPTAFYLCASGSGYYGYTFGSGTRLTVV.

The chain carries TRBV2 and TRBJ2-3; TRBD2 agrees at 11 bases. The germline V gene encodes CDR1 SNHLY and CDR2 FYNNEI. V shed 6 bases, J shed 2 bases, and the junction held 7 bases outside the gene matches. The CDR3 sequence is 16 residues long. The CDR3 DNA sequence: TGTGCCAGCAGAGCCCTTAGCGGGGGGGCCACAGATACGCAGTATTTT. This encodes CASRALSGGATDTQYF.